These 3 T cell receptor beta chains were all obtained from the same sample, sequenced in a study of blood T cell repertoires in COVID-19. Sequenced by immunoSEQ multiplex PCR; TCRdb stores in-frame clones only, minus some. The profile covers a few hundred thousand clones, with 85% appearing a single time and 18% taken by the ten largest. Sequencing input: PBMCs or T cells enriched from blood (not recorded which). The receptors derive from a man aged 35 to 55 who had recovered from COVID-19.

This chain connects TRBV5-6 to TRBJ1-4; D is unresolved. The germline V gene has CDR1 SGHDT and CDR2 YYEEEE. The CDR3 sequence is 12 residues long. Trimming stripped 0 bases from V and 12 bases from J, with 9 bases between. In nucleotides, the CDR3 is TGTGCCAGCAGCTTGGACGACTTGGAACTGTTTTTT. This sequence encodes CASSLDDLELFF.

The CDR3: CASSQVRGNTEAFF. The CDR3 DNA follows: TGTGCCAGCAGCCAAGTGCGTGGGAACACTGAAGCTTTCTTT. The genes are TRBV3-1 (or the pseudogene TRBV3-2) and TRBJ1-1; D call uncertain. CDR1 is LGHDT, CDR2 YNNKEL, per germline (reference sequence). The CDR3 covers 14 residues. V dropped 1 base and J dropped 1 base, with 7 bases sitting between them.

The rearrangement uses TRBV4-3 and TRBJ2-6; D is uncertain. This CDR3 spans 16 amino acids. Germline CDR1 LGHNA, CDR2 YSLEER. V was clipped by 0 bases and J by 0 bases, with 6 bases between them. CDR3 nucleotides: TGCGCCAGCAGCCAAGATTCCTCCTCTGGGGCCAACGTCCTGACTTTC. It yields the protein CASSQDSSSGANVLTF.